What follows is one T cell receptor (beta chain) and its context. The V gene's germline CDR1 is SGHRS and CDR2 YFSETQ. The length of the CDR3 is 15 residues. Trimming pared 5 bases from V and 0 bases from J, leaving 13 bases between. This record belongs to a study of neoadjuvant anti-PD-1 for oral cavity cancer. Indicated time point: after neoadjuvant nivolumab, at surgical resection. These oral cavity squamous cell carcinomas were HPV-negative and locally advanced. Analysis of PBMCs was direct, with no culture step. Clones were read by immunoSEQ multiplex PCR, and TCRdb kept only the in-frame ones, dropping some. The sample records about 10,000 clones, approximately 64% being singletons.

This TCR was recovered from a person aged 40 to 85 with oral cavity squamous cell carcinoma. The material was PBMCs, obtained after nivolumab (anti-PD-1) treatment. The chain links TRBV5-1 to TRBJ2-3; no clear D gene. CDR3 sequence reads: CASRTLPSSTDTQYF. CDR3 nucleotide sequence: TGCGCCAGCAGGACGCTTCCCTCTAGCACAGATACGCAGTATTTT.